These T cell receptor beta chains were read from a single sample in a study of CD8 T cells in Susac syndrome. TCRdb called the immunoSEQ multiplex PCR reads again in MiXCR, with one record for every CDR3 protein. The table records 95,000 to 150,000 distinct CDR3 sequences, roughly 95% of them present only once. Source material: CD4+ T cells from PBMCs. The receptors were sampled from a human donor with Susac syndrome. The CDR3 runs from the conserved cysteine through the conserved F or W. A D gene is named only where the DNA matches it firmly. The size of a clone is reported for some rows only, either as once, few or many, or as a class for expanded clones.

D gene	J gene	V gene	CDR3 length	clone size	CDR3 DNA	CDR3 protein
.	TRBJ2-7	TRBV7-9	13	few	TGTGCCAGCAGCTCGGGTCAGGGTATCGAGCAGTACTTC	CASSSGQGIEQYF
.	TRBJ2-7	TRBV12-3/TRBV12-4	12	.	TGTGCCAGCAGTTTAAAGGGGAATGAGCAGTACTTC	CASSLKGNEQYF
.	TRBJ2-1	TRBV28	13	.	TGTGCCAGCAGACCAACTAGGTACAATGAGCAGTTCTTC	CASRPTRYNEQFF
.	TRBJ2-6	TRBV19	13	.	TGTGCCAGCTCACAGGGTACTGCCAACGTCCTGACTTTC	CASSQGTANVLTF
TRBD1	TRBJ2-5	TRBV4-1	16	.	TGCGCCAGCAGCCCGAGCCGACAGGGAAATCGGGAGACCCAGTACTTC	CASSPSRQGNRETQYF
.	TRBJ2-2	TRBV30	15	.	TGTGCCTGGAGACCCGACAGTGCGAACACCGGGGAGCTGTTTTTT	CAWRPDSANTGELFF
.	TRBJ2-1	TRBV10-3	11	.	TGTGCCATCAGCAGAGTCAATGAGCAGTTCTTC	CAISRVNEQFF
.	TRBJ2-7	TRBV20-1	17	.	TGCAGTGCCCTCGGACCAACTCTGACTAGGAGGTCCTACGAGCAGTACTTC	CSALGPTLTRRSYEQYF
.	TRBJ1-2	TRBV6-6	14	.	TGTGCCAGCAGTTACGATGGGGGGAACAATGGCTACACCTTC	CASSYDGGNNGYTF
.	TRBJ1-5	TRBV30	13	.	TGTGCCTGGAGCTTGGCGGGGAATCAGCCCCAGCATTTT	CAWSLAGNQPQHF
TRBD1	TRBJ1-1	TRBV29-1	13	.	TGCAGCGTCACGGGGACAGTGAACACTGAAGCTTTCTTT	CSVTGTVNTEAFF
.	TRBJ1-2	TRBV3-1	12	.	TGTGCCAGCAGCCAAGCTAACGTACGCTACACCTTC	CASSQANVRYTF
TRBD2	TRBJ2-3	TRBV20-1	15	.	TGCAGTGCACCCGAGGCACTAGCGGGATCGGATACGCAGTATTTT	CSAPEALAGSDTQYF
.	TRBJ2-1	TRBV20-1	16	.	TGCAGTGCCCGCAAACGACATTTACTCTCCTACAATGAGCAGTTCTTC	CSARKRHLLSYNEQFF
TRBD2	TRBJ2-3	TRBV19	11	.	TGTGCCAGTAGTCAACTAGCGGCGCAGTATTTT	CASSQLAAQYF
TRBD1	TRBJ1-5	TRBV12-3/TRBV12-4	16	.	TGTGCCAGCAGTTTAGCGGGGGACAGGTCCGGACAGCCCCAGCATTTT	CASSLAGDRSGQPQHF
.	TRBJ2-6	TRBV20-1	15	.	TGCAGTGCTTCACCTGGCAGGGCTGGGGCCAACGTCCTGACTTTC	CSASPGRAGANVLTF
.	TRBJ2-1	TRBV7-3	15	once	TGTGCCAGCAGCCCCAGCGTAGCCACCTACAATGAGCAGTTCTTC	CASSPSVATYNEQFF
.	TRBJ1-4	TRBV30	13	.	TGTGCCTGGACCTTCAATCTAGATGAAAAACTGTTTTTT	CAWTFNLDEKLFF
TRBD2	TRBJ2-3	TRBV19	15	.	TGTGCCAGTAGTACTCCTAGCGGGAGCGCAGATACGCAGTATTTT	CASSTPSGSADTQYF
.	TRBJ2-5	TRBV20-1	13	.	TGCAGTGCTAGAGACAGGGCGGGAGAGACCCAGTACTTC	CSARDRAGETQYF
.	TRBJ2-7	TRBV30	12	.	TGTGCCTGGAGTGTATACAGGGACGAGCAGTACTTC	CAWSVYRDEQYF
.	TRBJ1-2	TRBV14	13	.	TGTGCCAGCAGCCCTGAGGACAGCTATGGCTACACCTTC	CASSPEDSYGYTF
.	TRBJ1-5	TRBV20-1	13	.	TGCAGTGCTAGAGATGGAATGGACCAGCCCCAGCATTTT	CSARDGMDQPQHF
.	TRBJ1-1	TRBV24-1	13	once	TGTGCCAACCTGACCAAAGGGAACACTGAAGCTTTCTTT	CANLTKGNTEAFF
.	TRBJ1-2	TRBV29-1	13	.	TGCAGCGCTGGAATAGACGGATATTATGGCTACACCTTC	CSAGIDGYYGYTF
TRBD1	TRBJ2-7	TRBV29-1	11	.	TGCAGCGGAAACAGGGGAAACGAGCAGTACTTC	CSGNRGNEQYF
TRBD2	TRBJ2-1	TRBV28	16	.	TGTGCCAGCAGCTTCCCGACTAGCGGGAGGGCCGGCGAGCAGTTCTTC	CASSFPTSGRAGEQFF
.	TRBJ2-7	TRBV15	13	.	TGTGCCACCAGCAGAGATCCGGGAAACGAGCAGTACTTC	CATSRDPGNEQYF
.	TRBJ2-7	TRBV7-9	13	.	TGTGCCAGCAGCCGCAGTGGGAGCTACGAGCAGTACTTC	CASSRSGSYEQYF
.	TRBJ2-3	TRBV14	13	.	TGTGCCAGCAGCCAAGATCTCCGGGATACGCAGTATTTT	CASSQDLRDTQYF
.	TRBJ1-1	TRBV6-2/TRBV6-3	11	.	TGTGCCAGCGTGAAGAACACTGAAGCTTTCTTT	CASVKNTEAFF
.	TRBJ1-1	TRBV2	11	.	TGTGCCAGCAGGAGGAACGGTGAAGCTTTCTTT	CASRRNGEAFF
TRBD1	TRBJ1-2	TRBV7-9	13	.	TGTGCCAGCAGGTTAGGACAGGGGACCGGCTACACCTTC	CASRLGQGTGYTF
TRBD2	TRBJ2-1	TRBV24-1	13	once	TGTGCCACCAGTGATAGGGCTAGCGGGGAGCAGTTCTTC	CATSDRASGEQFF
TRBD1	TRBJ2-1	TRBV14	14	.	TGTGCCAGCAGCCCGGGACAGGGAGACAATGAGCAGTTCTTC	CASSPGQGDNEQFF
TRBD2	TRBJ2-3	TRBV10-3	13	.	TGTGCCACCTCGGGGGGTCTCACAGATACGCAGTATTTT	CATSGGLTDTQYF
.	TRBJ2-7	TRBV7-3	16	.	TGTGCCAGCAGCTTAAAGTCCGATAAAACCTACTACGAGCAGTACTTC	CASSLKSDKTYYEQYF
.	TRBJ2-1	TRBV20-1	14	.	TGCAGTGTAGGTCGCCAGGGTCCCCACAATGAGCAGTTCTTC	CSVGRQGPHNEQFF
TRBD1	TRBJ2-4	TRBV5-6	13	.	TGTGCCAGCAGCTTGAGGGACAGGGGGGATAGGGACTTC	CASSLRDRGDRDF
TRBD1	TRBJ1-5	TRBV6-1	16	once	TGTGCCAGCAGACCCGACAGGGGGCTCGGCAATCAGCCCCAGCATTTT	CASRPDRGLGNQPQHF
.	TRBJ2-3	TRBV7-2	14	few	TGTGCCAGCAGCTTGGACAGATACACAGATACGCAGTATTTT	CASSLDRYTDTQYF
.	TRBJ1-1	TRBV15	13	.	TGTGCCACCGCGCTGGGAATGAACACTGAAGCTTTCTTT	CATALGMNTEAFF
TRBD2	TRBJ2-5	TRBV30	14	.	TGTGCCGCCACTAGCGGGAGGCCCCAAGAGACCCAGTACTTC	CAATSGRPQETQYF
TRBD2	TRBJ2-2	TRBV25-1	17	.	TGTGCCAGCAGTGAATTCGGGACTAGCAGCACCTCCGGGGAGCTGTTTTTT	CASSEFGTSSTSGELFF
TRBD2	TRBJ2-3	TRBV12-3/TRBV12-4	14	.	TGTGCCAGCAGACTTAGCGGGAGCACAGATACGCAGTATTTT	CASRLSGSTDTQYF
TRBD2	TRBJ2-3	TRBV20-1	14	.	TGCAGTGCTAGCTCTAGCGGGAGAACAGATACGCAGTATTTT	CSASSSGRTDTQYF
TRBD1	TRBJ2-5	TRBV19	15	.	TGTGCCAGTAGCCCGGACAGGGGGCAAAGGGAGACCCAGTACTTC	CASSPDRGQRETQYF
.	TRBJ1-1	TRBV9	13	.	TGTGCCAGCAGCGGTTATTCGAACACTGAAGCTTTCTTT	CASSGYSNTEAFF
.	TRBJ2-2	TRBV5-4	16	once	TGTGCCAGCAGACCGGCGAGCGCAGCGAACACCGGGGAGCTGTTTTTT	CASRPASAANTGELFF
.	TRBJ2-1	TRBV24-1	14	.	TGTGCCACCTCACATCCCGGGGGCCACAATGAGCAGTTCTTC	CATSHPGGHNEQFF
.	TRBJ2-5	TRBV12-3/TRBV12-4	12	.	TGTGCCAGCAGTCGACCGCGCGGGTCCCAGTACTTC	CASSRPRGSQYF